The present TCR beta chain was sequenced within a study of breast tumors, draining lymph nodes, adjacent tissues. Of note for this clonotype: The junction departs from the called germline gene at one end, perhaps through a read error.

Axillary draining lymph nodes of breast cancer patients supplied the node samples. Germline loops: CDR1 SGHTA, CDR2 FQGNSA. This CDR3 comprises 13 residues. TCRdb called the multiplex PCR reads again in MiXCR, with one record for every CDR3 protein. The sample lists 150,000 to 200,000 distinct CDR3 sequences; approximately 33% were seen once. The V and J genes are TRBV7-2 and TRBJ1-3, with D possibly matching TRBD1 (5 bases). The source of this sequence is a female donor with breast cancer. Some clones in this sample may be carry-over from other donors' samples. What was sequenced was axillary lymph node tissue. The CDR3, as DNA: TGCGCCAGCAGCAGGGATTCTGGAAGCACCATATATTTT. It specifies CASSRDSGSTIYF.